This T cell receptor beta chain was identified during a study of shared clonotypes between healthy human individuals. Study-level results: The diversity represented, both genetic and in exposure history, was limited by few donors.

Of note for this clone: What it binds is unknown.

The CDR3 extends over 14 amino acids. Germline V lookup: CDR1 ENHRY, CDR2 SYGVKD. After removal of 5 bases from V and 2 bases from J, the junction contained 4 bases not matched to a gene. TCRdb keeps only in-frame clones here, not all; method: immunoSEQ multiplex PCR. Of fewer than 650,000 clones listed, about 82% are singletons. Sequenced input: PBMCs. The rearrangement joins TRBV10-3 to TRBJ2-3; 7 bases map to TRBD1. The TCR sequence derives from a woman in her 40s in good health. Some clones in this sample may be carry-over from other donors' samples. The CDR3 sequence is CAISLDRVTDTQYF. The CDR3 DNA follows: TGTGCCATCAGTTTAGACAGGGTCACAGATACGCAGTATTTT.